A single sample is the source of the 2 T cell receptor beta chains below, sequenced in a study of identical twins. One entry per CDR3 protein results from TCRdb running MiXCR on the 5' RACE reads. The data hold 1.5 million to 2 million distinct CDR3 sequences, with 25% to 35% observed a single time. The sample consisted of cord blood. The receptors derive from a newborn girl in good health.

The sample holds one count of this clonotype. This chain joins TRBV28 and TRBJ1-1; D is undetermined. Trimming removed 8 bases from V and 1 base from J, with 11 bases in between. The CDR3 loop spans 13 amino acids. The germline CDR1 and CDR2 sequences are MDHEN and SYDVKM. The CDR3 region has the DNA TGTGCCAGCCTTCGGAACGGGAACACTGAAGCTTTCTTT. Protein: CASLRNGNTEAFF.

A few counts support this clonotype. This chain joins TRBV20-1 and TRBJ2-1; D gene ambiguous. V was cut by 5 bases and J by 2 bases, with 4 bases left in between. The germline V gene encodes CDR1 DFQATT and CDR2 SNEGSKA (reference sequence). This CDR3 contains 11 residues. The CDR3 sequence: CSAEAYNEQFF. DNA for the CDR3: TGCAGTGCTGAGGCCTACAATGAGCAGTTCTTC.